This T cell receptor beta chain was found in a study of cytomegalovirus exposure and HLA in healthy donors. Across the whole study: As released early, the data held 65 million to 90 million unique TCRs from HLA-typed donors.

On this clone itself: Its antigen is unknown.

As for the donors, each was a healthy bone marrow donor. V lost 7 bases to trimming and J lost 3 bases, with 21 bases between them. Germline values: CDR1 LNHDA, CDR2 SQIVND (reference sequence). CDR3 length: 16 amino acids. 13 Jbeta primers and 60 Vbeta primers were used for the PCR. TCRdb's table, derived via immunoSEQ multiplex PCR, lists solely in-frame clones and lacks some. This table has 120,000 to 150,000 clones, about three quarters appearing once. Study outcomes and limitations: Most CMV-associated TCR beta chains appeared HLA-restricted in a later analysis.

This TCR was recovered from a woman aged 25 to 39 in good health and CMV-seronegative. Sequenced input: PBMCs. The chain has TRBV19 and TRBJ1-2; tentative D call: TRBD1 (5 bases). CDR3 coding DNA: TGTGCCAGTACACTCGGCGGAGGGGAGAATGACTATGGCTACACCTTC. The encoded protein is CASTLGGGENDYGYTF.